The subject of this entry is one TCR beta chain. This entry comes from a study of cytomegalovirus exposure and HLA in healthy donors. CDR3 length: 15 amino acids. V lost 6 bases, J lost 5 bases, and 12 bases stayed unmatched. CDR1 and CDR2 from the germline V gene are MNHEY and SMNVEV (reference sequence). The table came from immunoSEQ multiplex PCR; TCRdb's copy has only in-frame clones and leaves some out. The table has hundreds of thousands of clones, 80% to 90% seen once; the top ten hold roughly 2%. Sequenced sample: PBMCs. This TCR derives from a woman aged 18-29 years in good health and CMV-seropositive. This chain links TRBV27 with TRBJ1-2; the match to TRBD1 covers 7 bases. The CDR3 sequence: CASSLNTGVRYGYTF. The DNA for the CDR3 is TGTGCCAGCAGCTTAAATACAGGGGTTCGTTATGGCTACACCTTC.